This TCR beta chain was recovered during a study of memory CD4+ T cells and cytomegalovirus serostatus. Single viable CD3+CD4+CD8-CD45RO+ cells were sorted as the memory CD4+ T cells. V was pared by 3 bases and J by 2 bases, with 6 bases between. Germline V CDR1 and CDR2: SEHNR, FQNEAQ (reference sequence). The CDR3 is 13 amino acids. Sequencing used immunoSEQ multiplex PCR; TCRdb keeps in-frame clones, though not all of them. The top ten clones hold 1.2% of a sample with tens of thousands of clones, around four fifths of them seen once. This chain joins TRBV7-9 and TRBJ2-3; D is undetermined. Sequencing was performed on memory CD4+ T cells from blood. The sequence came from an adult in good health and CMV-seropositive. CDR3 protein: CASSLGYTDTQYF. DNA for the CDR3: TGTGCCAGCAGCTTGGGGTACACAGATACGCAGTATTTT.